This T cell receptor (beta chain) comes out of a study of blood T cell repertoires in COVID-19. Study as a whole: PBMCs, B-cell-depleted T cells, or T cells provided the cDNA or gDNA that made up the material.

Participants' reported clinical history set cohort assignment. Among Cohort 3 donors, those recovered had two negative PCRs, clearance, or symptom resolution. Per the original methods: Reference gene primer amplification in the assay estimated nucleated cell counts. The protocol was immunoSEQ multiplex PCR, while the TCRdb copy is restricted to in-frame clones and leaves out a portion. For V, J and clone size, that table is used; D and trimming come from the DNA. The sample carries 180,000 or so clones, 75% to 90% recorded once. The clonotype originates from a woman aged 50 to 60 who had recovered from COVID-19. Sample: PBMCs or T cells enriched from blood (not recorded which).

For the CDR3, the DNA is TGTGCCAGCAGTTACCGGTCGGAGTTGACCGGGGAGCTGTTTTTT. Translation: CASSYRSELTGELFF. V and J are TRBV6-5 and TRBJ2-2, with D unresolved. This CDR3 is built from 15 residues. The V gene's germline CDR1 is MNHEY and CDR2 SVGAGI. The V and J ends lost 2 bases and 5 bases respectively, with 12 bases between them.